The T cell receptor (beta chain) under discussion was sequenced for a study of shared clonotypes between healthy human individuals (dated by TCRdb to 2020 to 2021). Background on the whole study: The cohort comprised a couple of women and three men aged 18 to 49 years. Per donor, three plates each were used for CD4 naive and CD4 memory, two for CD8 naive, and one for CD8 memory. To estimate repertoire size and how much clonotype sharing occurs between individuals, the study deeply sequenced the blood TCR repertoires of five or six healthy adults. Different laboratories and diverse techniques were used to prepare libraries and sequence TCR repertoires, to increase sequencing depth and limit assay-specific biases. Per donor, leukapheresis produced somewhere between about 0.94 and 9 billion PBMCs. On the study overall, not on this receptor specifically: The small number of donors limited the genetic and exposure-history diversity represented. Sharing across several donors was observed for approximately 5% of naive CD4, about 3.2% of naive CD8, 2% to 2.5% of memory CD4, and about 0.4% of memory CD8 clonotypes. Naive subsets generally had larger estimated clonotype richness than memory subsets did. Pairwise subsampling indicated that sequencing depth was expected to affect the degree of clonotype sharing among donors. Compared with non-shared clonotypes, the clonotypes found in all four sorted-subset donors had higher generation probabilities. Rarefaction of sorted-subset datasets indicated incomplete sequencing despite the large sequencing depth. Only blood was sampled, and tissue TCR repertoires likely differ from those in blood.

On this clone itself: It lacks a known antigen. No base quality information exists; no much larger clone differs at one position.

Using the deep immunoSEQ assay, multiplex PCR amplified TCR CDR3 regions from genomic DNA. Extracted genomic DNA from each cell subset was distributed evenly across all wells of several immunoSEQ 96-well plates, and each plate was treated as a replicate. For sorted subsets, 200 to 250 ng genomic DNA, equal to some 28,000 T cell genomes, was loaded into each replicate PCR. Purified libraries were measured with a Qubit 3.0 fluorometer, size-checked on a Bioanalyzer 2100, and measured again with the KAPA Library Quantification kit. Every immunoSEQ 96-well plate was sequenced on a separate single-read 150-cycle Illumina NextSeq 550 flow cell. The authors processed their data as follows. Because only junctional sequences without quality scores were contained in the immunoSEQ output, filtering matching that applied to full-length reads could not be performed. To assign V/J genes and CDR3, sequences were annotated using PyIR, a Python wrapper for IgBLAST v1.9, with IMGT germline references. Reads with weak V/J assignments (E-value above 1e-6), missing CDR3, stop codons, out-of-frame junctions, or ambiguous translated residues were removed. V3J clonotypes were defined as sequences sharing the same inferred V gene, J gene, and CDR3 amino acid sequence. The percentage overlap between two repertoires was calculated by dividing the number of shared unique clonotypes by the size of the smaller repertoire. Richness of each repertoire was evaluated using RTK rarefaction, the Chao1 estimator, and Recon v2.1 estimates of unobserved clonotypes. Generation probabilities for all TCRbeta clonotypes obtained by the gDNA method from several donors were computed using OLGA. Not all clones reach the TCRdb copy of this immuneACCESS table, which keeps in-frame sequences only. Checked studies attribute under half of the gap to unresolved V genes and leave the rest unexplained. That table is the source of V, J and clone size, and D and trimming were worked out from the DNA. Within this sample are hundreds of thousands of clones, with roughly 78% of them counted one time only. The top ten clonotypes cover approximately 1.8% of the sample.

Donors were healthy HIV-negative adults with no recently reported acute infections or vaccinations. Only Caucasian adults living in Nashville, Tennessee, USA were represented among the donors. CD4+ T cells were enriched by magnetic negative selection; naive cells were then positively selected on CD45RA, and the negative fraction formed the memory subset. Blood was obtained by leukapheresis, after which PBMCs were separated by Ficoll-Histopaque density gradient centrifugation and cryopreserved in liquid nitrogen vapor phase. Analytical flow cytometry was used to check the purity and quantity of every magnetically sorted T cell population. Genomic DNA was isolated from every sorted fraction and measured by UV absorbance on a Nanodrop 2000c. The TCR sequence derives from a young woman in good health. Sequenced material: memory CD4+ T cells sorted from blood. Interpreted using the paper, the cell subset or site label stands for: CD45RA-negative fraction.

The nucleotide sequence reads as follows: TGTGCCAGCAGCCATGAACGGAGTTACGAGCAGTACTTC. It encodes CASSHERSYEQYF. The chain was built from TRBV7-2 and TRBJ2-7; no D gene call is confident. Spanning cysteine to phenylalanine, the CDR3 consists of 13 amino acids. Only the CDR3 DNA stays, 39 bases, in frame from base 1. CDR1 SGHTA and CDR2 FQGNSA are derived from the germline V gene. The V end loses 5 bases and the J end loses 4 bases, and a stretch of 12 bases separates them.